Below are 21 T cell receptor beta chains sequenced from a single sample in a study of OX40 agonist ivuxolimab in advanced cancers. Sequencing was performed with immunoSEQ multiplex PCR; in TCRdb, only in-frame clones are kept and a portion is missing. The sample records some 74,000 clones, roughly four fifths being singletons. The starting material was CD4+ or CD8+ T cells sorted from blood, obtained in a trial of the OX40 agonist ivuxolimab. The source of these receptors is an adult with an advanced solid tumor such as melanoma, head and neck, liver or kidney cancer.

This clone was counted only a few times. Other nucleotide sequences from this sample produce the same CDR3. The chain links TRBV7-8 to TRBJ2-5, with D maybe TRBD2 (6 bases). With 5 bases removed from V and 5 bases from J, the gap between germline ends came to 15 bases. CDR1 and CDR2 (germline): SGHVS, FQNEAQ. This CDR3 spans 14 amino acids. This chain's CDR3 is CASSATSWGETQYF. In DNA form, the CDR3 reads TGTGCCAGCAGCGCCACTAGCTGGGGGGAGACCCAGTACTTC.

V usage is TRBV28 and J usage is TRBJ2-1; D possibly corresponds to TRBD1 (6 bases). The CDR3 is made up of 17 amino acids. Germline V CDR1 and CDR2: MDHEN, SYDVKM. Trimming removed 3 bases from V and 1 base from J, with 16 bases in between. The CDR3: CASSFSGTGPSYNEQFF. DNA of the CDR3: TGTGCCAGCAGTTTCAGCGGTACAGGGCCGTCCTACAATGAGCAGTTCTTC.

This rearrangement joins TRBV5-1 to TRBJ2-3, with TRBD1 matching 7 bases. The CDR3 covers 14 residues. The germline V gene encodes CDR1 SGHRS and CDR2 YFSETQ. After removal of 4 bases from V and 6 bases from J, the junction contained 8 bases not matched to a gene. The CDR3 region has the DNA TGCGCCAGCAGCCGGGGACAGACAGAGGATACGCAGTATTTT. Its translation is CASSRGQTEDTQYF.

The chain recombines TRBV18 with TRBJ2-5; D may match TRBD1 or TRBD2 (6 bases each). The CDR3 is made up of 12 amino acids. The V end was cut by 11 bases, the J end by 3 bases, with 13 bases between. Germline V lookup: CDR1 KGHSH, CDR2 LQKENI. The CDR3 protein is CASEGGEETQYF. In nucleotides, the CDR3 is TGTGCCTCGGAGGGGGGCGAAGAGACCCAGTACTTC.

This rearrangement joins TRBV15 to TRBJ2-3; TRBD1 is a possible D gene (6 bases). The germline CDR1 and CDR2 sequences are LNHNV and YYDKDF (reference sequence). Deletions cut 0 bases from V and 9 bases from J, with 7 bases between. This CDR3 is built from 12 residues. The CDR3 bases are TGTGCCACCAGCAGAGATACAGGGACGCAGTATTTT. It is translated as CATSRDTGTQYF.

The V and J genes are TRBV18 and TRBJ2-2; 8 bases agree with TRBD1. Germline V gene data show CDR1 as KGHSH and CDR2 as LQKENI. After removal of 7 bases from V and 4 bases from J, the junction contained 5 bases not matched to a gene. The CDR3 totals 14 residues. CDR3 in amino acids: CASFGQGSTGELFF. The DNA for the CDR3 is TGTGCCAGCTTTGGACAGGGAAGCACCGGGGAGCTGTTTTTT.

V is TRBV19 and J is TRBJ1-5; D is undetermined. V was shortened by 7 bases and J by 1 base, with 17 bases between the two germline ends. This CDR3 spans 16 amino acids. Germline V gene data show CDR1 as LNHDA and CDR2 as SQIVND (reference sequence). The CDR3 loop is CASTGPLSGSNQPQHF. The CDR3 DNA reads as TGTGCCAGTACCGGGCCACTCAGTGGGAGCAATCAGCCCCAGCATTTT. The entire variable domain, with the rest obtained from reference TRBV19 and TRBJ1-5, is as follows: DGGITQSPKYLFRKEGQNVTLSCEQNLNHDAMYWYRQDPGQGLRLIYYSQIVNDFQKGDIAEGYSVSREKKESFPLTVTSAQKNPTAFYLCASTGPLSGSNQPQHFGDGTRLSIL.

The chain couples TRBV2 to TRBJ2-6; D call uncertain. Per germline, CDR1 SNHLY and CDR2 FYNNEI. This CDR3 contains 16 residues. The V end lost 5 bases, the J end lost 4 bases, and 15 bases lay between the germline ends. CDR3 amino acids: CASSFEFYGGANVLTF. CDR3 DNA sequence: TGTGCCAGCAGTTTTGAGTTCTACGGGGGGGCCAACGTCCTGACTTTC.

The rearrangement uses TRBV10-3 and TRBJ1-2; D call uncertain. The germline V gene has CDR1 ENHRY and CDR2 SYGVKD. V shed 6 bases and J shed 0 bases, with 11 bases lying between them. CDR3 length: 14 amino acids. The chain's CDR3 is CAIRREATNYGYTF. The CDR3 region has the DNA TGTGCCATCAGGAGGGAAGCAACTAACTATGGCTACACCTTC.

CDR3 DNA: TGTGCCAGCAGTTTCTTCGGGGCTGGGGCCAACGTCCTGACTTTC. It codes for CASSFFGAGANVLTF. The chain links TRBV28 to TRBJ2-6, with D perhaps TRBD2 (5 bases). This CDR3 is built from 15 residues. CDR1 is MDHEN and CDR2 is SYDVKM in the germline V gene. V was shortened by 3 bases and J by 2 bases, with 8 bases between the two germline ends.

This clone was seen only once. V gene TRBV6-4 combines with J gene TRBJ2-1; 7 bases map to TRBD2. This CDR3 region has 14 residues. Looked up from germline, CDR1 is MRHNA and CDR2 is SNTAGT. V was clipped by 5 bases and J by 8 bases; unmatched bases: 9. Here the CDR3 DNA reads TGTGCCAGCAGTAAAGACCTAGGGAGGGATGAGCAGTTCTTC. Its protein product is CASSKDLGRDEQFF.

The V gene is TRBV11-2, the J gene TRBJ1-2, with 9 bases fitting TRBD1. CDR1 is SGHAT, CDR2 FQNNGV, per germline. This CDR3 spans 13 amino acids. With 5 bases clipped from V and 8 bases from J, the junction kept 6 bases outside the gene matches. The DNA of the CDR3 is TGTGCCAGCAGCCCGCGGACAGGGGACGGCTACACCTTC. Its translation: CASSPRTGDGYTF.

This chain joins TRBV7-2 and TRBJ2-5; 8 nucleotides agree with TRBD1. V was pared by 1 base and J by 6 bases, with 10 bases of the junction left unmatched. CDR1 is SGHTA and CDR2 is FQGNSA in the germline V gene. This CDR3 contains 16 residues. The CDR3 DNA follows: TGTGCCAGCAGCTTAGGCGGGGCCAGGGGGCTTAAGACCCAGTACTTC. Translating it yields CASSLGGARGLKTQYF.

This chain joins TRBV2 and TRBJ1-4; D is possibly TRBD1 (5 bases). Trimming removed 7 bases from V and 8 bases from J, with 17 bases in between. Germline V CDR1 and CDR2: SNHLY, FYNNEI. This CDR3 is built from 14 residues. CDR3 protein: CASMRAVGAEKLFF. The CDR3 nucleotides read TGTGCCAGCATGAGGGCCGTCGGGGCCGAAAAACTGTTTTTT.

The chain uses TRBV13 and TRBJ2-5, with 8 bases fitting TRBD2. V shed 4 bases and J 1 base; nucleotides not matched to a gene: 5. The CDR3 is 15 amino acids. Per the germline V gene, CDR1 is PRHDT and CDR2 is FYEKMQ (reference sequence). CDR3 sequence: CASSSRGGPQETQYF. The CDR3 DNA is TGTGCCAGCAGCTCCCGGGGGGGCCCCCAAGAGACCCAGTACTTC.

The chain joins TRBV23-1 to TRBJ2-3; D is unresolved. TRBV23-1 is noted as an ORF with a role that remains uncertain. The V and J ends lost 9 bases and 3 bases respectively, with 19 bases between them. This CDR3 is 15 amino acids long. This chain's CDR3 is CASLPPAKRTDTQYF. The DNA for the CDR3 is TGCGCCAGTCTACCCCCGGCCAAGAGGACAGATACGCAGTATTTT.

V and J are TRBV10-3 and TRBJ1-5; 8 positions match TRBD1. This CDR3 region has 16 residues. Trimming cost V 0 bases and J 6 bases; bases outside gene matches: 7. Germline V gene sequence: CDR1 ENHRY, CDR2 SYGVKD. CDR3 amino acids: CAISESRDRIGQPQHF. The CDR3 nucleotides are TGTGCCATCAGTGAGTCCCGGGACAGGATTGGTCAGCCCCAGCATTTT.

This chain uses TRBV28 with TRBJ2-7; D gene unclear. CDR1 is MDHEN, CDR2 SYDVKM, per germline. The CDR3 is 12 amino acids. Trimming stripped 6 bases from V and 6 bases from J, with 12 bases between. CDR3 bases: TGTGCCAGCAGGTTTCTATCGGGCGAGCAGTACTTC. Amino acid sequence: CASRFLSGEQYF.

The CDR3 reads CASSPNSIRAAGANVLTF. In DNA, the CDR3 is TGTGCCAGCTCACCAAATTCTATCCGGGCGGCTGGGGCCAACGTCCTGACTTTC. This sequence joins TRBV18 and TRBJ2-6; no firm D call. CDR1 KGHSH and CDR2 LQKENI come from the germline V gene. V dropped 2 bases and J dropped 2 bases, with 16 bases sitting between them. The CDR3 length is 18 residues.

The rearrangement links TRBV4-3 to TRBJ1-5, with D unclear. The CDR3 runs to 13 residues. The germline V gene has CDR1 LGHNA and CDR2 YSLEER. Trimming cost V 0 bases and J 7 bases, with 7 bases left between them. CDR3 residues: CASSQEFTQPQHF. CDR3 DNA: TGCGCCAGCAGCCAAGAGTTTACACAGCCCCAGCATTTT.

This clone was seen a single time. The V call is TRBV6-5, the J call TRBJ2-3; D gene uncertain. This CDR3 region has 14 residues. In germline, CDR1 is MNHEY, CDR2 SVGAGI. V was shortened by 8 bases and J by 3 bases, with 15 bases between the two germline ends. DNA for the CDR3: TGTGCCAGCTACCCGCACGACTTAACAGATACGCAGTATTTT. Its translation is CASYPHDLTDTQYF.